This entry features one T cell receptor beta chain sequence. As originally analysed: Quantification of nucleated cells was approximated via reference gene primer amplification. Profiling relied on immunoSEQ multiplex PCR, and the TCRdb table lists in-frame clones only, not all of them. That table supplies the V and J calls and clone size; D and trimming were determined from the DNA. The sample holds 210,000 or so clones, approximately 81% seen once. The sample belongs to a study of blood T cell repertoires in COVID-19. Study-level background: Acute-phase and convalescent COVID-19 samples originated in the United States, Italy and Spain. The cDNA or gDNA used as material had been derived from T cells, B-cell-depleted T cells, or PBMCs.

This CDR3 has 17 amino acids. The germline CDR1 and CDR2 sequences are MGHRA and YSYEKL. V was shortened by 3 bases and J by 1 base, with 19 bases between the two germline ends. The clonotype comes from a woman of 80 years or more with active or convalescent COVID-19. Sequencing was carried out using peripheral blood. The V gene is TRBV4-1, the J gene TRBJ2-7; possible D gene TRBD2, 7 bases. CDR3 coding DNA: TGCGCCAGCAGCCAGAGCCCGGCGCGGGGGCTTTCCTACGAGCAGTACTTC. This translates into CASSQSPARGLSYEQYF.